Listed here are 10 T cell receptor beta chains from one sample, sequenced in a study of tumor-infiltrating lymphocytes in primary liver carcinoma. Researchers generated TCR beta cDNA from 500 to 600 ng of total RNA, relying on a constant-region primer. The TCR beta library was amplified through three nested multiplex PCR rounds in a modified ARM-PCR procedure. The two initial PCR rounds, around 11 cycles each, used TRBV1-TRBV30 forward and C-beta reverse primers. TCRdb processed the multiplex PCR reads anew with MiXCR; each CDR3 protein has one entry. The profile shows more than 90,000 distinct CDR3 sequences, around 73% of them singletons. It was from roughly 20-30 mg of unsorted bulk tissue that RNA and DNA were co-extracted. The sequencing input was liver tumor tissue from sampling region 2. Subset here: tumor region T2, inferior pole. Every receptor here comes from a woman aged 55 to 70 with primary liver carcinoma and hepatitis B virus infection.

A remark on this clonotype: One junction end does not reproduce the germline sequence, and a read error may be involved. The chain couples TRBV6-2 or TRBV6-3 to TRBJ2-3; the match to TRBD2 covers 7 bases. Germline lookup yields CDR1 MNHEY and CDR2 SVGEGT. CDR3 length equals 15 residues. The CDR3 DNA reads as TGTGCCAGCAGAAGCCCTGGACTAGGCTCAGATACGCACTATTTT. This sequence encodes CASRSPGLGSDTHYF.

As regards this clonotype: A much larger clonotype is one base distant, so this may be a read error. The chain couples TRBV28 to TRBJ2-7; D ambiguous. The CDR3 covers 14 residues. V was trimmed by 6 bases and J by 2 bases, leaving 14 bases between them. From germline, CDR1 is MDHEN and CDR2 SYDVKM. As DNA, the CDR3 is TGTGCCAGCAGCCGTCGAGGAAAGCCCTACGAGCAGTACTTC. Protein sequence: CASSRRGKPYEQYF.

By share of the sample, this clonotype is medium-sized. CDR3 sequence reads: CASSNRAGGTYNEQFF. The CDR3 nucleotides read TGTGCCAGCAGCAACAGAGCGGGAGGGACCTACAATGAGCAGTTCTTC. V and J are TRBV11-2 and TRBJ2-1; 10 bases map to TRBD2. Trimming at V came to 5 bases and at J to 2 bases, leaving 6 bases not matched to a gene. This CDR3 region has 16 residues. Germline values: CDR1 SGHAT, CDR2 FQNNGV.

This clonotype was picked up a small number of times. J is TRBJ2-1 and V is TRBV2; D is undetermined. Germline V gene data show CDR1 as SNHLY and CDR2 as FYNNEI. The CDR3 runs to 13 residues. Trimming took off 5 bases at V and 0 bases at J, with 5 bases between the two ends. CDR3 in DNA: TGTGCCAGCAGTTCCGGCTCCTACAATGAGCAGTTCTTC. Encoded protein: CASSSGSYNEQFF.

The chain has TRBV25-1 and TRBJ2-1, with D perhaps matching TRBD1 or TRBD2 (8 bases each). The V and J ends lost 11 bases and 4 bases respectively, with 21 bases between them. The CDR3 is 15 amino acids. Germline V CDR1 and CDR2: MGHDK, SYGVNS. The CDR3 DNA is TGTGCCTTCAGGGGGCGGGAGGTTCGTTACAATGAGCAGTTCTTC. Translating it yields CAFRGREVRYNEQFF. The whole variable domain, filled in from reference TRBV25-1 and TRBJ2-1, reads EADIYQTPRYLVIGTGKKITLECSQTMGHDKMYWYQQDPGMELHLIHYSYGVNSTEKGDLSSESTVSRIRTEHFPLTLESARPSHTSQYLCAFRGREVRYNEQFFGPGTRLTVL.

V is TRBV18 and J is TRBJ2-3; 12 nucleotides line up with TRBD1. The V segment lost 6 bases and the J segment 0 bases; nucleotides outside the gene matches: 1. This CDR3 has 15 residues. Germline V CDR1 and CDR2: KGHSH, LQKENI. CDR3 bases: TGTGCCAGCTCCGGGACAGGGGGCAGCACAGATACGCAGTATTTT. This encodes CASSGTGGSTDTQYF.

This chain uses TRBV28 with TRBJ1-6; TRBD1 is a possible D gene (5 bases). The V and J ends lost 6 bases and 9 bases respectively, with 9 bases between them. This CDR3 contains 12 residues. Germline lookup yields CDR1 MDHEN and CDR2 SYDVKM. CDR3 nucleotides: TGTGCCAGCAGCAGCAGGGTTTCACCCCTCCACTTT. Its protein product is CASSSRVSPLHF. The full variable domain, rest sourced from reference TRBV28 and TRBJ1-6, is DVKVTQSSRYLVKRTGEKVFLECVQDMDHENMFWYRQDPGLGLRLIYFSYDVKMKEKGDIPEGYSVSREKKERFSLILESASTNQTSMYLCASSSRVSPLHFGNGTRLTVT.

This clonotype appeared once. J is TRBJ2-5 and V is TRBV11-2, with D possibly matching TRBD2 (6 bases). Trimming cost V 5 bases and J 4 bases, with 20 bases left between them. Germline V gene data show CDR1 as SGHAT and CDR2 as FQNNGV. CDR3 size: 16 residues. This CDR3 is CASSNSHGNGRETQYF. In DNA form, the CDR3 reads TGTGCCAGCAGCAACTCCCATGGTAACGGGAGAGAGACCCAGTACTTC.

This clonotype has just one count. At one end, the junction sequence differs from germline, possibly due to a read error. This CDR3 reads CVSAKVENQHQHF. The CDR3 DNA reads as TGTGTCAGCGCGAAGGTGGAGAATCAGCACCAGCATTTT. The J gene is TRBJ1-5, the V gene TRBV6-1; D is uncertain. The CDR3 is made up of 13 amino acids. Germline lookup yields CDR1 MNHNS and CDR2 SASEGT.

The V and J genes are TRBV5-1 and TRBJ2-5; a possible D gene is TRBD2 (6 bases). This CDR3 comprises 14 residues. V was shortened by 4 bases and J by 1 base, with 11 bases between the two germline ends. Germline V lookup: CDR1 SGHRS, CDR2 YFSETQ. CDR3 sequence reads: CASSRGLRQETQYF. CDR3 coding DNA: TGCGCCAGCAGCCGGGGACTCCGCCAAGAGACCCAGTACTTC.